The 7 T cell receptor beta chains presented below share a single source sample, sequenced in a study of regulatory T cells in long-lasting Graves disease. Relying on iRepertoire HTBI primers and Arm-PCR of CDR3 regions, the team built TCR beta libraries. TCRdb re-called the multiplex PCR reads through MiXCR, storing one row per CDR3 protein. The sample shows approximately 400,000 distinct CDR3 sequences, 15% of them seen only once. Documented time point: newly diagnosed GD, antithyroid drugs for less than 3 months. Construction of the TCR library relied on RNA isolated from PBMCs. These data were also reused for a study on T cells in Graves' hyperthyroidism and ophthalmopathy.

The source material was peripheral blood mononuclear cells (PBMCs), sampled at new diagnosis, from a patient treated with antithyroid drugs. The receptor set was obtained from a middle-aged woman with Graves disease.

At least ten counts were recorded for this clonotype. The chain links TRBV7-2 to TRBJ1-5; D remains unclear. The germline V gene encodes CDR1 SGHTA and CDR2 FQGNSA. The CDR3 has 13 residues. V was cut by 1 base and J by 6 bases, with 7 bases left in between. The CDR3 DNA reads TGTGCCAGCAGCTTAGGTTACGGTCAGCCCCAGCATTTT. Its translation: CASSLGYGQPQHF.

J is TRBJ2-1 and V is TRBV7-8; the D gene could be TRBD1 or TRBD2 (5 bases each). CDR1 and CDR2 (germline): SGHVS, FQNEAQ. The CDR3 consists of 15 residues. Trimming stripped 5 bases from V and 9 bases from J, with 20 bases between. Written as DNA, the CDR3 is TGTGCCAGCAGCCTCCTCACGGAAGGGGCGGGTGAGCAGTTCTTC. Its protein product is CASSLLTEGAGEQFF.

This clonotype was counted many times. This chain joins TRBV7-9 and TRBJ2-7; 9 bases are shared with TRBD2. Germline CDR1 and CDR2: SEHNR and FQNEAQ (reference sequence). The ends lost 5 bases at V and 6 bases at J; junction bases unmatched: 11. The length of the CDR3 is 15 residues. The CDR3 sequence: CASSPLGLAGSEQYF. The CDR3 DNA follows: TGTGCCAGCAGCCCGCTGGGGCTAGCGGGATCCGAGCAGTACTTC.

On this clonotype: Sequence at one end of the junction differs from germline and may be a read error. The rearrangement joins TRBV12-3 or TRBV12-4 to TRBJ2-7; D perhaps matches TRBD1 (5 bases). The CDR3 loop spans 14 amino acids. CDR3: CAGSAPGWPYEQYF. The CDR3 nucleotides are TGTGCCGGCAGTGCCCCAGGGTGGCCCTACGAGCAGTACTTC.

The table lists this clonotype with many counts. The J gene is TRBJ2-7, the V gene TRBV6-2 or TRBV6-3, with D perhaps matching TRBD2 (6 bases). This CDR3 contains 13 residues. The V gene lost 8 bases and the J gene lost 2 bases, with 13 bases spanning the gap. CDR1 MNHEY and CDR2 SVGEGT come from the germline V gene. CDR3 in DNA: TGTGCCAGCCGGAGGGTGGAAACCTACGAGCAGTACTTC. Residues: CASRRVETYEQYF.

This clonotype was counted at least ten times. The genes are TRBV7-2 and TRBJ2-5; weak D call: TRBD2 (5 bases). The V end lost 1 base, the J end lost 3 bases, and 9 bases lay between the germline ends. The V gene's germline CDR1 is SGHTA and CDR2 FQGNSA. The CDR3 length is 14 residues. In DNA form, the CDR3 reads TGTGCCAGCAGCTTAGGGTGGGGAGAAGAGACCCAGTACTTC. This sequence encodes CASSLGWGEETQYF.

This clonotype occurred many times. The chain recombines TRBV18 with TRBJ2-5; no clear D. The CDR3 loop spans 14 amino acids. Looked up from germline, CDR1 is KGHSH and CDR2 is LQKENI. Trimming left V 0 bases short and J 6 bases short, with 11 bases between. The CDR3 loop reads CASSPPGTPKTQYF. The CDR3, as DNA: TGTGCCAGCTCACCACCGGGAACCCCTAAGACCCAGTACTTC.